These T cell receptor beta chains were read from a single sample in a study of T cell changes during pregnancy in multiple sclerosis. Data came from immunoSEQ multiplex PCR; TCRdb stores just in-frame clones and leaves some out. The sample records about 32,000 clones, roughly nine tenths being singletons. This material consisted of CD8+ T cells from peripheral blood mononuclear cells, taken in the first trimester of pregnancy. The receptors stem from a female donor with multiple sclerosis, enrolled in a pregnancy study. The CDR3 runs from the conserved cysteine through the conserved F or W. Fields, in order: D gene, clone size, J gene, CDR3 length, V gene, CDR3 DNA, CDR3 protein. D genes are given only for firm matches. Clone size is given for some rows only: seen once, a few or many times, or a class if the clone is expanded.

>.|.|TRBJ1-2|16|TRBV4-3
TGCGCCAGCAGCCAAGCTAGGACAGAGTTAATCTATGGCTACACCTTC
CASSQARTELIYGYTF
>TRBD2|.|TRBJ2-5|16|TRBV4-1
TGCGCCAGCAGCCAAGGACAGCGGGGCCTGGTCGGGACCCAGTACTTC
CASSQGQRGLVGTQYF
>.|.|TRBJ2-1|16|TRBV11-2
TGTGCCAGCAGCTTAGAGTTCTCGACATCCTACAATGAGCAGTTCTTC
CASSLEFSTSYNEQFF
>TRBD1|.|TRBJ1-2|13|TRBV27
TGTGCCACATGGACAGGGGTTTTAAATGGCTACACCTTC
CATWTGVLNGYTF
>TRBD2|.|TRBJ2-3|17|TRBV7-6
TGTGCCAGCAGCCCGTCTAGCGGGAGGGCCTACACAGATACGCAGTATTTT
CASSPSSGRAYTDTQYF
>TRBD2|.|TRBJ2-1|16|TRBV5-6
TGTGCCAGCAGCCCCGAGACTAGCGGGAGGACGGATGAGCAGTTCTTC
CASSPETSGRTDEQFF
>TRBD1|.|TRBJ1-5|16|TRBV2
TGTGCCAGCAGTTACGGACAGGGGGCCACTAATCAGCCCCAGCATTTT
CASSYGQGATNQPQHF
>.|.|TRBJ1-2|17|TRBV4-1
TGCGCCAGCAGCCAAGAGGAGGGAAGGCGGGATCCCTATGGCTACACCTTC
CASSQEEGRRDPYGYTF
>TRBD2|once|TRBJ2-1|17|TRBV11-2
TGTGCCAGCAGCCCCGAGGGTTTGGTAGCGGGAGAGTTTGAGCAGTTCTTC
CASSPEGLVAGEFEQFF
>.|.|TRBJ2-1|13|TRBV5-1
TGCGCCAGCAGCTTGACTAGCTACAATGAGCAGTTCTTC
CASSLTSYNEQFF
>.|.|TRBJ1-4|14|TRBV30
TGTGCCTGGAGAGCTAGTATTACTAATGAAAAACTGTTTTTT
CAWRASITNEKLFF
>TRBD1|.|TRBJ2-1|17|TRBV9
TGTGCCAGCAGCGTAGCCCGGGGACAGGGACGATACAATGAGCAGTTCTTC
CASSVARGQGRYNEQFF
>.|.|TRBJ2-1|14|TRBV27
TGTGCCAGCAGTTTACCTTCGGGGACTAATGAGCAGTTCTTC
CASSLPSGTNEQFF
>TRBD1|.|TRBJ2-1|16|TRBV9
TGTGCCAGCAGCGTAACCTCGACAGGGGGCCCCAATGAGCAGTTCTTC
CASSVTSTGGPNEQFF
>.|.|TRBJ1-1|17|TRBV4-1
TGCGCCAGCAGCCAAGAGGTAGGGGGAAAGGTGAACACTGAAGCTTTCTTT
CASSQEVGGKVNTEAFF
>TRBD2|.|TRBJ2-1|19|TRBV5-1
TGCGCCAGCAGCTTGGTTGCTAGCGGGAGTAGAACGTCCTACAATGAGCAGTTCTTC
CASSLVASGSRTSYNEQFF
>TRBD2|.|TRBJ2-1|17|TRBV6-4
TGTGCCAGCAGTGCGCATGGGGGACTAGCGGGGTACAATGAGCAGTTCTTC
CASSAHGGLAGYNEQFF
>TRBD1|.|TRBJ2-3|15|TRBV7-9
TGTGCCAGCAGCCCCCAGGGACAGCGCACAGATACGCAGTATTTT
CASSPQGQRTDTQYF
>TRBD1|few|TRBJ2-7|15|TRBV4-3
TGCGCCAGCAGCGAGGGACAGGGGGGTCCCTACGAGCAGTACTTC
CASSEGQGGPYEQYF
>.|.|TRBJ2-5|16|TRBV27
TGTGCCAGCAGTTTAGGAGATCAGATACCTGGCGAGACCCAGTACTTC
CASSLGDQIPGETQYF
>TRBD1|.|TRBJ1-4|13|TRBV11-2
TGTGCCAGCAGATACCAGGGGGGTGAAAAACTGTTTTTT
CASRYQGGEKLFF
>TRBD2|once|TRBJ2-7|14|TRBV4-1
TGCGCCAGCAGCCCCAGGACTAGCGGCCCGGTGCAGTACTTC
CASSPRTSGPVQYF
>TRBD1|few|TRBJ1-2|15|TRBV27
TGTGCCAGCAGTCGGACAGGGGCCCGAAACTATGGCTACACCTTC
CASSRTGARNYGYTF
>TRBD2|.|TRBJ2-7|12|TRBV29-1
TGCAGCGCCGTAGCGGGAGAGGACGAGCAGTACTTC
CSAVAGEDEQYF